This entry lists 25 T cell receptor beta chains sequenced from one sample in a study of shared clonotypes between healthy human individuals. Sequenced by immunoSEQ multiplex PCR; TCRdb stores in-frame clones only, minus some. The sample contains under 600,000 clones, roughly 72% of which appear only once. The source material was PBMCs. These TCRs come from a woman aged 40 to 49 in good health. Some clones in this sample may be carry-over from other donors' samples.

The chain carries TRBV6-1 and TRBJ2-1; 11 bases are a match to TRBD1. Germline lookup yields CDR1 MNHNS and CDR2 SASEGT. V lost 7 bases to trimming and J lost 6 bases; unmatched junction nucleotides: 5. The CDR3 is 14 residues long. CDR3 bases: TGTGCCAGCACCAAGGGACAGGGGGGCAATGAGCAGTTCTTC. As protein: CASTKGQGGNEQFF.

The chain employs TRBV28 and TRBJ1-1; the D gene is possibly TRBD1 (5 bases). This CDR3 has 13 residues. V shed 6 bases and J shed 3 bases, with 11 bases lying between them. Germline CDR1 MDHEN, CDR2 SYDVKM. The DNA for the CDR3 is TGTGCCAGCAGCTCCGGGACGTACACTGAAGCTTTCTTT. Protein product: CASSSGTYTEAFF.

J is TRBJ1-1 and V is TRBV6-1; no clear D. Trimming removed 6 bases from V and 3 bases from J, with 17 bases in between. Germline V gene data show CDR1 as MNHNS and CDR2 as SASEGT. The CDR3 runs 15 residues. The CDR3 bases are TGTGCCAGCAGAGAAAGAGCGGGATGGGACACTGAAGCTTTCTTT. Translation: CASRERAGWDTEAFF.

The rearrangement joins TRBV9 to TRBJ2-7, with TRBD1 matching over 10 bases. The CDR3 covers 15 residues. Trimming took 3 bases from V and 4 from J; bases not matched to a gene: 7. Germline V gives CDR1 SGDLS, CDR2 YYNGEE. The CDR3 is CASSASGTGVYEQYF. The CDR3 DNA sequence: TGTGCCAGCAGCGCCTCCGGGACAGGGGTGTACGAGCAGTACTTC.

The chain is built from TRBV7-2 and TRBJ2-1, with D tentatively TRBD1 or TRBD2 (6 bases each). The ends were cut back, 6 bases at V and 6 bases at J, with 15 bases in the middle. Looked up from germline, CDR1 is SGHTA and CDR2 is FQGNSA. The CDR3 is 14 amino acids. The CDR3 DNA follows: TGTGCCAGCAGAAAAGGGGGGCGTTTCAATGAGCAGTTCTTC. Translating it yields CASRKGGRFNEQFF.

The CDR3 nucleotides read TGTGCCAGCAGCGCCCTATCCGGGACTGGGCAGGATACGCAGTATTTT. It codes for CASSALSGTGQDTQYF. The genes are TRBV7-6 and TRBJ2-3; TRBD2 is a possible D gene (6 bases). CDR1 is SGHVS, CDR2 FNYEAQ, per germline. The CDR3 is 16 amino acids. Trimming took off 5 bases at V and 6 bases at J, with 21 bases between the two ends. Full variable domain (rest looked up from reference TRBV7-6 and TRBJ2-3): GAGVSQSPRYKVTKRGQDVALRCDPISGHVSLYWYRQALGQGPEFLTYFNYEAQQDKSGLPNDRFSAERPEGSISTLTIQRTEQRDSAMYRCASSALSGTGQDTQYFGPGTRLTVL.

The J gene is TRBJ2-7, the V gene TRBV18, with a possible D match to TRBD1 (5 bases). The CDR3 is 14 residues long. The V end was cut by 0 bases, the J end by 3 bases, with 9 bases between. Germline loops: CDR1 KGHSH, CDR2 LQKENI. In DNA, the CDR3 is TGTGCCAGCTCACCACCGGCAGGGATCTACGAGCAGTACTTC. This encodes CASSPPAGIYEQYF.

This clone was seen a single time. This chain uses TRBV19 with TRBJ2-6; the match to TRBD2 covers 9 bases. Germline loops: CDR1 LNHDA, CDR2 SQIVND (reference sequence). The V segment lost 0 bases and the J segment 0 bases; nucleotides outside the gene matches: 9. The CDR3 is 20 amino acids. Written as DNA, the CDR3 is TGTGCCAGTAGTATAGAAGGCCTAGCGGGGATTAGCTCTGGGGCCAACGTCCTGACTTTC. This codes for CASSIEGLAGISSGANVLTF.

This clone was recorded only once. The chain recombines TRBV7-6 with TRBJ1-5; no firm D call. This CDR3 has 16 residues. Germline V CDR1 and CDR2: SGHVS, FNYEAQ. V lost 2 bases and J lost 2, with 13 bases in between. CDR3 residues: CASSLRPGSGNQPQHF. CDR3 bases: TGTGCCAGCAGCTTACGACCGGGATCGGGCAATCAGCCCCAGCATTTT. Drawing the rest from reference TRBV7-6 and TRBJ1-5, the complete variable domain is GAGVSQSPRYKVTKRGQDVALRCDPISGHVSLYWYRQALGQGPEFLTYFNYEAQQDKSGLPNDRFSAERPEGSISTLTIQRTEQRDSAMYRCASSLRPGSGNQPQHFGDGTRLSIL.

Concerning this clone itself: A much larger clone is a single base away; this may be a read error. This chain uses TRBV11-2 with TRBJ2-7, with 7 bases fitting TRBD2. The length of the CDR3 is 13 residues. Per germline, CDR1 SGHAT and CDR2 FQNNGV. The junction had 2 bases not matched to a gene; V was cut back by 3 bases and J by 3 bases. CDR3 protein: CASSLGGDYEQYF. The DNA of the CDR3 is TGTGCCAGCAGCTTGGGGGGGGACTACGAGCAGTACTTC. Using reference TRBV11-2 and TRBJ2-7 for the parts outside the CDR3, the full variable domain is EAGVAQSPRYKIIEKRQSVAFWCNPISGHATLYWYQQILGQGPKLLIQFQNNGVVDDSQLPKDRFSAERLKGVDSTLKIQPAKLEDSAVYLCASSLGGDYEQYFGPGTRLTVT.

The rearrangement links TRBV2 to TRBJ2-1; D is uncertain. V dropped 1 base and J dropped 5 bases, with 9 bases sitting between them. Per germline, CDR1 SNHLY and CDR2 FYNNEI. The CDR3 length is 14 residues. CDR3 region: CASSEGGPNNEQFF. In DNA form, the CDR3 reads TGTGCCAGCAGTGAAGGTGGGCCCAACAATGAGCAGTTCTTC. The complete variable domain, with remaining parts taken from reference TRBV2 and TRBJ2-1, reads EPEVTQTPSHQVTQMGQEVILRCVPISNHLYFYWYRQILGQKVEFLVSFYNNEISEKSEIFDDQFSVERPDGSNFTLKIRSTKLEDSAMYFCASSEGGPNNEQFFGPGTRLTVL.

The rearrangement joins TRBV19 to TRBJ1-5, with 10 positions matching TRBD1. There are 18 residues in the CDR3. The ends lost 7 bases at V and 3 bases at J; junction bases unmatched: 15. The germline CDR1 and CDR2 sequences are LNHDA and SQIVND (reference sequence). CDR3 coding DNA: TGTGCCAGTACCCCCCTAGGCCCCGGGACAGGGGACAATCAGCCCCAGCATTTT. Its protein product is CASTPLGPGTGDNQPQHF.

This clone was picked up a small number of times. The chain recombines TRBV9 with TRBJ1-1, with D hard to call. CDR1 is SGDLS and CDR2 is YYNGEE in the germline V gene. The germline V and J ends were trimmed by 0 bases and 1 base, with 4 bases remaining between them. The CDR3 runs to 13 residues. The CDR3 DNA sequence: TGTGCCAGCAGCGTAGTCCAGAACACTGAAGCTTTCTTT. It translates to CASSVVQNTEAFF.

This clone appeared many times. V is TRBV19 and J is TRBJ2-4; tentatively, D is TRBD1 (5 bases). Germline V gives CDR1 LNHDA, CDR2 SQIVND (reference sequence). CDR3 size: 13 residues. The V gene lost 5 bases and the J gene lost 6 bases, with 11 bases spanning the gap. The CDR3 nucleotides are TGTGCCAGTAGTTCAGGGTGGAGAAACATTCAGTACTTC. This codes for CASSSGWRNIQYF.

The chain's CDR3 is CASSLVGLDSSYEQYF. CDR3 nucleotide sequence: TGTGCCAGCAGCTTGGTAGGCCTAGATAGCTCCTACGAGCAGTACTTC. This rearrangement joins TRBV5-5 to TRBJ2-7; D not certain. CDR1 is SGHKS, CDR2 YYEKEE, per germline (reference sequence). The V end lost 0 bases, the J end lost 0 bases, and 13 bases lay between the germline ends. There are 16 residues in the CDR3.

This clone was counted only a few times. The chain carries TRBV9 and TRBJ1-1; D call uncertain. CDR1 and CDR2 from the germline V gene are SGDLS and YYNGEE. The CDR3 runs 14 residues. The V and J ends lost 4 bases and 0 bases respectively, with 10 bases between them. The DNA of the CDR3 is TGTGCCAGCAGCCAGAATGGCCTGAACACTGAAGCTTTCTTT. This codes for CASSQNGLNTEAFF.

This clone was counted a single time. This rearrangement joins TRBV7-9 to TRBJ2-7; a weak D match, TRBD1 (5 bases). The CDR3 contains 11 residues. Trimming cost V 5 bases and J 5 bases, with 7 bases left between them. Germline lookup yields CDR1 SEHNR and CDR2 FQNEAQ (reference sequence). CDR3 in DNA: TGTGCCAGCAGCCAAGGGGACGAGCAGTACTTC. Translating gives CASSQGDEQYF.

The rearrangement joins TRBV30 to TRBJ2-7, with D perhaps TRBD1 or TRBD2 (5 bases each). Germline CDR1 is GTSNPN and CDR2 is SVGIG (reference sequence). CDR3 length: 14 residues. V lost 3 bases, J lost 4 bases, and 16 bases lay in between. The CDR3 bases are TGTGCCTGGAGCGACGGGACGGACTTGTACGAGCAGTACTTC. It specifies CAWSDGTDLYEQYF. The complete variable domain, with remaining parts taken from reference TRBV30 and TRBJ2-7, reads SQTIHQWPATLVQPVGSPLSLECTVEGTSNPNLYWYRQAAGRGLQLLFYSVGIGQISSEVPQNLSASRPQDRQFILSSKKLLLSDSGFYLCAWSDGTDLYEQYFGPGTRLTVT.

The J gene is TRBJ2-7, the V gene TRBV4-1; D is perhaps TRBD1 or TRBD2 (5 bases each). The germline V gene encodes CDR1 MGHRA and CDR2 YSYEKL. The CDR3 runs 15 residues. Deletions cut 4 bases from V and 0 bases from J, with 13 bases between. CDR3 DNA sequence: TGCGCCAGCAGCCCCGGGACCCTCAGCTCCTACGAGCAGTACTTC. It codes for CASSPGTLSSYEQYF.

This chain links TRBV10-2 with TRBJ1-5; D is unclear. V shed 6 bases and J shed 1 base, with 10 bases lying between them. The CDR3 is made up of 14 amino acids. CDR1 and CDR2 from the germline V gene are WSHSY and SAAADI. The CDR3 coding sequence is TGCGCCAGCAGCCCGCCGGGGAGCAATCAGCCCCAGCATTTT. This sequence encodes CASSPPGSNQPQHF.

The rearrangement links TRBV7-2 to TRBJ2-7; tentatively, D is TRBD1 (6 bases). V was clipped by 3 bases and J by 4 bases, with 16 bases between them. CDR1 is SGHTA and CDR2 is FQGNSA in the germline V gene. The CDR3 covers 15 residues. The CDR3 DNA sequence: TGTGCCAGCAGCTTCGCAACAGGGAATCAATACGAGCAGTACTTC. Amino acid sequence: CASSFATGNQYEQYF.

This rearrangement joins TRBV15 to TRBJ2-5, with 8 bases fitting TRBD1. Germline V lookup: CDR1 LNHNV, CDR2 YYDKDF (reference sequence). V shed 1 base, J shed 5 bases, and the junction held 6 bases outside the gene matches. This CDR3 comprises 15 residues. CDR3 loop: CATSRGQGNSETQYF. CDR3 coding DNA: TGTGCCACCAGCAGAGGACAGGGGAACTCGGAGACCCAGTACTTC.

The V and J genes are TRBV2 and TRBJ2-7; D possibly corresponds to TRBD2 (6 bases). This CDR3 has 15 residues. V gave up 1 base and J gave up 2 bases, with 12 bases separating them. The germline gives CDR1 SNHLY, CDR2 FYNNEI. For the CDR3, the DNA is TGTGCCAGCAGTGAAGGGTCGGGAGACACCTACGAGCAGTACTTC. Encoded protein: CASSEGSGDTYEQYF.

This clone was detected once. The genes are TRBV5-1 and TRBJ2-7; either TRBD1 or TRBD2 may supply D (6 bases each). The CDR3 is 14 amino acids. Between the trimmed V and J ends, which lost 2 bases and 5 bases, there was a span of 14 bases. Germline CDR1 is SGHRS and CDR2 is YFSETQ. The CDR3 loop is CASSFIGGRDEQYF. Here the CDR3 DNA reads TGCGCCAGCAGCTTTATCGGGGGCAGGGACGAGCAGTACTTC.

The CDR3 DNA reads TGTGCCTGGAGCAAGGTCACCAGGGTCTATAATTCACCCCTCCACTTT. Amino acids: CAWSKVTRVYNSPLHF. The chain links TRBV30 to TRBJ1-6, with a tentative D call TRBD1 (5 bases). The germline V gene has CDR1 GTSNPN and CDR2 SVGIG (reference sequence). The CDR3 spans 16 residues. Trimming removed 3 bases at V and 3 bases at J, with 15 bases between.